This T cell receptor beta chain was profiled in a study of T cell changes during pregnancy in multiple sclerosis. The assay was immunoSEQ multiplex PCR, and TCRdb's table has in-frame clones only and misses some. The profile shows tens of thousands of clones, approximately 90% of them singletons. The length of the CDR3 is 13 residues. Trimming took 5 bases from V and 8 from J; bases not matched to a gene: 8. CDR1 is MNHEY and CDR2 is SVGAGI in the germline V gene. The chain links TRBV6-5 to TRBJ1-2; the match to TRBD1 covers 7 bases. The input for sequencing was peripheral blood, taken in the third trimester of pregnancy. The sequence derives from a female donor in good health, enrolled as a control in a pregnancy study. The CDR3: CASSRTGVQGYTF. The DNA for the CDR3 is TGTGCCAGCAGTAGAACAGGGGTACAAGGCTACACCTTC.